The T cell receptor (beta chain) described here comes from a study of CD8 T cells in ankylosing spondylitis. Overall study findings and caveats: Apparently characteristic of ankylosing spondylitis blood was a TCR beta motif (eight highly homologous variants). Reportedly, matched ankylosing spondylitis synovial fluid was significantly enriched for disease-linked clones.

This clonotype was found many times. No antigen is known for it. Quantitative molecular-barcoded 5'-RACE generated the TCR beta libraries. TCRdb fed the 5' RACE reads into MiXCR, producing one record per CDR3 protein. This sample has around 150,000 distinct CDR3 sequences, with 7% to 8% found just once. Deletions cut 5 bases from V and 1 base from J, with 16 bases between. Germline lookup yields CDR1 DFQATT and CDR2 SNEGSKA (reference sequence). This CDR3 contains 15 residues. The chain links TRBV20-1 to TRBJ2-3; D may be TRBD2 (6 bases). This TCR was recovered from a female donor with ankylosing spondylitis or in good health (not recorded which). The material sequenced was blood, either unsorted or a sorted T cell fraction (not recorded which). The chain's CDR3 is CSASPISGGTDTQYF. The DNA for the CDR3 is TGCAGTGCTTCTCCCATTTCGGGGGGCACAGATACGCAGTATTTT.